A single sample gave rise to the 18 T cell receptor beta chains below, sequenced in a study of shared clonotypes between healthy human individuals. Some clones are missing from TCRdb's copy, which holds only in-frame ones; the method was immunoSEQ multiplex PCR. The sample contains about 2.4 million clones, roughly 93% of which appear only once. Sequencing was carried out using naive CD4+ T cells from PBMCs. Noted subset: CD45RA+ positively selected. Source of these receptors: a man between 18 and 35 years old in good health. Some clones in this sample may be carry-over from other donors' samples.

The V and J genes are TRBV19 and TRBJ2-1; 10 nucleotides align to TRBD1. The CDR3 length is 14 residues. The trim removed 7 bases at V and 6 bases at J, leaving 6 bases unmatched. Germline loops: CDR1 LNHDA, CDR2 SQIVND (reference sequence). The DNA for the CDR3 is TGTGCCAGTAAGCGGGACAGGGGAGGCAATGAGCAGTTCTTC. Translating gives CASKRDRGGNEQFF.

This chain uses TRBV6-6 with TRBJ1-2; D possibly corresponds to TRBD1 (6 bases). V lost 0 bases and J 1 base, leaving 12 bases between the germline ends. This CDR3 is built from 16 residues. Germline assignment: CDR1 MNHNY and CDR2 SVGAGI (reference sequence). CDR3 region: CASSYSGQTDNYGYTF. The CDR3 nucleotides read TGTGCCAGCAGTTACTCAGGACAGACTGATAACTATGGCTACACCTTC.

This rearrangement joins TRBV4-1 to TRBJ2-3; the D gene is possibly TRBD1 (5 bases). V was cut by 3 bases and J by 6 bases, with 10 bases left in between. The CDR3 length is 13 residues. Germline assignment: CDR1 MGHRA and CDR2 YSYEKL. In DNA form, the CDR3 reads TGCGCCAGCAGCCAGAACAGGCGTGATACGCAGTATTTT. Protein product: CASSQNRRDTQYF.

V and J are TRBV6-5 and TRBJ2-5; D remains ambiguous. There are 14 residues in the CDR3. CDR1 and CDR2 from the germline V gene are MNHEY and SVGAGI. V lost 8 bases, J lost 3 bases, and 16 bases lay in between. CDR3 loop: CASLTTDGEETQYF. DNA of the CDR3: TGTGCCAGCCTTACGACGGATGGGGAAGAGACCCAGTACTTC.

CDR3: CASSLEVSREICNEQFF. The CDR3 DNA is TGTGCCAGCAGCTTAGAAGTCTCGCGGGAGATATGCAATGAGCAGTTCTTC. The V gene is TRBV13, the J gene TRBJ2-1; 7 bases are a match to TRBD2. Losses at the gene ends were 1 base for V and 6 bases for J; bases not matched to a gene: 12. CDR3 length: 17 residues. CDR1 is PRHDT and CDR2 is FYEKMQ in the germline V gene (reference sequence).

The chain joins TRBV4-2 to TRBJ2-3; the D call may be TRBD1 or TRBD2 (5 bases each). Germline CDR1 and CDR2: LGHNA and YNFKEQ. The CDR3 loop spans 16 amino acids. V was shortened by 0 bases and J by 3 bases, with 13 bases between the two germline ends. CDR3 region: CASSQDEAGRTDTQYF. CDR3 nucleotides: TGTGCCAGCAGCCAAGATGAGGCAGGGAGAACAGATACGCAGTATTTT.

The V call is TRBV11-1, the J call TRBJ1-3; no definite D call. CDR3 length: 15 amino acids. With 4 bases removed from V and 0 bases from J, the gap between germline ends came to 10 bases. Germline values: CDR1 SGHAT, CDR2 FQDESV (reference sequence). CDR3 amino acids: CASSWTDDSGNTIYF. The CDR3 DNA is TGTGCCAGCAGCTGGACCGACGACTCTGGAAACACCATATATTTT.

The chain joins TRBV4-3 to TRBJ2-1; TRBD2 matches at 9 bases. The J segment lost 9 bases and the V segment lost 4 bases, leaving 16 bases of the junction unmatched. Germline-derived CDR1 and CDR2 are LGHNA and YSLEER. The CDR3 has 17 amino acids. The CDR3 DNA sequence: TGCGCCAGCAGCCCAAACCAGATAGGCGGGAGGGGCGGTGAGCAGTTCTTC. This sequence encodes CASSPNQIGGRGGEQFF.

V usage is TRBV2 and J usage is TRBJ2-5; a weak D match, TRBD2 (7 bases). Germline V CDR1 and CDR2: SNHLY, FYNNEI. This CDR3 is 13 amino acids long. With 5 bases removed from V and 3 bases from J, the gap between germline ends came to 10 bases. This chain's CDR3 is CASSREGEETQYF. DNA of the CDR3: TGTGCCAGCAGTAGGGAGGGGGAAGAGACCCAGTACTTC.

The V and J genes are TRBV28 and TRBJ2-5, with unresolved D. The CDR3 runs to 12 residues. Germline CDR1 MDHEN, CDR2 SYDVKM. The ends were cut back, 8 bases at V and 4 bases at J, with 11 bases in the middle. The CDR3 bases are TGTGCCAGCGGCTTCTCGGTAGAGACCCAGTACTTC. This translates into CASGFSVETQYF.

CDR3 region: CASSVLAGNNNEQFF. CDR3 coding DNA: TGCGCCAGCAGCGTCCTAGCGGGAAATAACAATGAGCAGTTCTTC. The V gene is TRBV5-1, the J gene TRBJ2-1; 9 positions agree with TRBD2. Germline loops: CDR1 SGHRS, CDR2 YFSETQ. V lost 4 bases and J lost 5; bases outside the gene matches: 7. The length of the CDR3 is 15 residues. Filled out from reference TRBV5-1 and TRBJ2-1, the complete variable domain reads KAGVTQTPRYLIKTRGQQVTLSCSPISGHRSVSWYQQTPGQGLQFLFEYFSETQRNKGNFPGRFSGRQFSNSRSEMNVSTLELGDSALYLCASSVLAGNNNEQFFGPGTRLTVL.

The CDR3 here is CSAGTGGSYEQYF. Here the CDR3 DNA reads TGCAGCGCCGGGACAGGGGGCTCCTACGAGCAGTACTTC. This rearrangement joins TRBV29-1 to TRBJ2-7; 11 bases fit TRBD1. After removal of 7 bases from V and 0 bases from J, the junction contained 2 bases not matched to a gene. CDR3 size: 13 residues. Germline V gene lookup returns CDR1 SQVTM and CDR2 ANQGSEA.

The chain combines TRBV5-1 with TRBJ1-3; 9 positions agree with TRBD1. The trim removed 4 bases at V and 3 bases at J, leaving 8 bases unmatched. From germline, CDR1 is SGHRS and CDR2 YFSETQ. The CDR3 spans 16 residues. The CDR3 here is CASSVGTGRIGNTIYF. The CDR3 region has the DNA TGCGCCAGCAGCGTAGGGACAGGGAGGATTGGAAACACCATATATTTT.

The rearrangement uses TRBV5-1 and TRBJ2-7; 7 bases fit TRBD1. The germline CDR1 and CDR2 sequences are SGHRS and YFSETQ. The CDR3 spans 14 residues. The junction had 9 bases not matched to a gene; V was cut back by 8 bases and J by 1 base. The CDR3 loop is CASTAGQASYEQYF. Written as DNA, the CDR3 is TGCGCCAGTACCGCCGGACAGGCGTCCTACGAGCAGTACTTC.

The chain combines TRBV5-4 with TRBJ1-2, with D tentatively TRBD1 (5 bases). V was clipped by 3 bases and J by 8 bases, with 17 bases between them. The V gene's germline CDR1 is SGHNT and CDR2 YYREEE (reference sequence). This CDR3 spans 14 amino acids. The CDR3 is CASSSSGGAEGYTF. DNA of the CDR3: TGTGCCAGCAGCTCCTCTGGGGGTGCGGAGGGCTACACCTTC.

The V and J genes are TRBV5-1 and TRBJ1-2; a weak D match, TRBD1 (6 bases). The length of the CDR3 is 14 residues. The V and J ends lost 3 bases and 4 bases respectively, with 13 bases between them. Germline V gives CDR1 SGHRS, CDR2 YFSETQ. CDR3 DNA: TGCGCCAGCAGCTCGCCGGACAGCGCCTATGGCTACACCTTC. This codes for CASSSPDSAYGYTF.

The V call is TRBV7-3, the J call TRBJ2-1; 7 bases are shared with TRBD1. After removal of 6 bases from V and 2 bases from J, the junction contained 10 bases not matched to a gene. The germline V gene encodes CDR1 SGHTA and CDR2 FQGTGA. The CDR3 is made up of 16 amino acids. The CDR3 loop is CASSLSGGQPYNEQFF. The CDR3 coding sequence is TGTGCCAGCAGTTTGTCAGGGGGACAGCCCTACAATGAGCAGTTCTTC.

The J gene is TRBJ1-2, the V gene TRBV7-2, with a tentative D call TRBD1 (5 bases). The CDR3 runs to 14 residues. V was pared by 2 bases and J by 9 bases, with 16 bases between. CDR1 and CDR2 (germline): SGHTA, FQGNSA. CDR3 protein: CASSLLGQGTSYTF. CDR3 nucleotides: TGTGCCAGCAGCTTATTGGGCCAGGGTACAAGCTACACCTTC.